This record covers a single T cell receptor beta chain. Authors' analysis steps: Reference gene primer amplification in the assay estimated nucleated cell counts. Assay: immunoSEQ multiplex PCR; the TCRdb copy retains only in-frame clones and omits some. Clone size and the V and J calls come from that table; the DNA yielded D and trimming. The sample carries tens of thousands of clones, 80% to 90% recorded once. This entry is derived from a study of blood T cell repertoires in COVID-19. As for the study in general: Acute and convalescent COVID-19 samples came from the United States, Italy and Spain. T cells, B-cell-depleted T cells, or PBMCs supplied cDNA or gDNA.

V was clipped by 4 bases and J by 3 bases; unmatched bases: 9. The CDR3 covers 16 residues. Per germline, CDR1 MNHNS and CDR2 SASEGT. The sequence derives from a human donor with acute or convalescent COVID-19. The donor label of this sample is uncertain. Sequenced input: peripheral blood. V is TRBV6-1 and J is TRBJ2-7, with 10 bases aligning to TRBD1. The chain's CDR3 is CASSGGQGSLGYEQYF. The CDR3 DNA sequence: TGTGCCAGCAGTGGGGGACAGGGGAGTCTAGGCTACGAGCAGTACTTC.